This T cell receptor beta chain was found in a study of early T cells in non-severe SARS-CoV-2 infection. This clonotype rates as medium-sized. The germline V gene has CDR1 LGHNA and CDR2 YSLEER. The CDR3 has 13 amino acids. Trimming cost V 0 bases and J 10 bases, with 10 bases left between them. A single record per CDR3 protein comes from TCRdb applying MiXCR to the 5' RACE reads. The sample lists 20,000 to 25,000 distinct CDR3 sequences, 5% occurring once. The TCR comes from an adult who was a healthcare worker with PCR-confirmed SARS-CoV-2 infection or an uninfected control (not recorded which). The chain uses TRBV4-3 and TRBJ2-1; perhaps TRBD2 as D (5 bases). The specimen sequenced was whole blood. The chain's CDR3 is CASSQERGYEQFF. CDR3 sequence (DNA): TGCGCCAGCAGCCAAGAACGAGGGTACGAGCAGTTCTTC.